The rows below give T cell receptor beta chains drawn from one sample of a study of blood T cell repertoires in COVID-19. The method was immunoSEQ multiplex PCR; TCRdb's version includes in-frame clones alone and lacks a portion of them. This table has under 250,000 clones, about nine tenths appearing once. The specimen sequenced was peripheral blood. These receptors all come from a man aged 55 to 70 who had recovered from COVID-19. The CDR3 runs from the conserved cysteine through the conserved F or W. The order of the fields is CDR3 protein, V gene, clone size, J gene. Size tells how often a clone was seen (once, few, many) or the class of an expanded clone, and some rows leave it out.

CDR3aa: CASTSLGGLNTEAFF; v_gene: TRBV5-1; abundance: NA; j_gene: TRBJ1-1
CDR3aa: CASSERLAIYNEQFF; v_gene: TRBV10-2; abundance: NA; j_gene: TRBJ2-1
CDR3aa: CATSDYTGISTDTQYF; v_gene: TRBV24-1; abundance: NA; j_gene: TRBJ2-3
CDR3aa: CASSRTLGSAGELFF; v_gene: TRBV28; abundance: NA; j_gene: TRBJ2-2
CDR3aa: CATQGQLNTEAFF; v_gene: TRBV19; abundance: NA; j_gene: TRBJ1-1
CDR3aa: CASSQRGGTSTDTQYF; v_gene: TRBV4-1; abundance: NA; j_gene: TRBJ2-3
CDR3aa: CASSLAREGREQYF; v_gene: TRBV7-2; abundance: NA; j_gene: TRBJ2-7
CDR3aa: CASTTIGGGGTTRQPQHF; v_gene: TRBV19; abundance: NA; j_gene: TRBJ1-5
CDR3aa: CASSSGEAHSPLHF; v_gene: TRBV6-2/TRBV6-3; abundance: NA; j_gene: TRBJ1-6
CDR3aa: CATSDPRQGGEAFF; v_gene: TRBV24-1; abundance: NA; j_gene: TRBJ1-1
CDR3aa: CASSLGQGVSEQFF; v_gene: TRBV5-1; abundance: few; j_gene: TRBJ2-1
CDR3aa: CASSRTGIQETQYF; v_gene: TRBV7-3; abundance: NA; j_gene: TRBJ2-5
CDR3aa: CATRMTGGSYEQYF; v_gene: TRBV28; abundance: NA; j_gene: TRBJ2-7
CDR3aa: CASSPPGGGRETQYF; v_gene: TRBV7-2; abundance: NA; j_gene: TRBJ2-5
CDR3aa: CASMPDRAAGNTIYF; v_gene: TRBV3-1/TRBV3-2; abundance: once; j_gene: TRBJ1-3
CDR3aa: CASSFGTPATGELFF; v_gene: TRBV5-4; abundance: NA; j_gene: TRBJ2-2
CDR3aa: CSALQDTQYF; v_gene: TRBV20-1; abundance: NA; j_gene: TRBJ2-3
CDR3aa: CASSPGGVENTEAFF; v_gene: TRBV18; abundance: NA; j_gene: TRBJ1-1
CDR3aa: CASSRGRVGTDTQYF; v_gene: TRBV11-1; abundance: NA; j_gene: TRBJ2-3
CDR3aa: CASSLMGGGHQETQYF; v_gene: TRBV5-1; abundance: NA; j_gene: TRBJ2-5
CDR3aa: CAISFGGSNQPQHF; v_gene: TRBV10-3; abundance: NA; j_gene: TRBJ1-5
CDR3aa: CSASTSGVETQYF; v_gene: TRBV20-1; abundance: NA; j_gene: TRBJ2-3
CDR3aa: CASSSRTGGPSSYNSPLHF; v_gene: TRBV5-1; abundance: once; j_gene: TRBJ1-6
CDR3aa: CSASTGEGNSPLHF; v_gene: TRBV20-1; abundance: NA; j_gene: TRBJ1-6
CDR3aa: CASSVRGGETQYF; v_gene: TRBV7-2; abundance: NA; j_gene: TRBJ2-5
CDR3aa: CASSLRREYEQFF; v_gene: TRBV11-2; abundance: NA; j_gene: TRBJ2-1
CDR3aa: CASRTGGNEKLFF; v_gene: TRBV5-1; abundance: once; j_gene: TRBJ1-4
CDR3aa: CASSSNNYGYTF; v_gene: TRBV6-5; abundance: NA; j_gene: TRBJ1-2
CDR3aa: CATSREVRGGVPYF; v_gene: TRBV15; abundance: NA; j_gene: TRBJ2-5
CDR3aa: CASSPPRWEGTQYF; v_gene: TRBV7-8; abundance: once; j_gene: TRBJ2-5
CDR3aa: CASSRSGRGGGGNQPQHF; v_gene: TRBV16; abundance: NA; j_gene: TRBJ1-5
CDR3aa: CASSPPGQVQETQYF; v_gene: TRBV21-1; abundance: NA; j_gene: TRBJ2-5
CDR3aa: CASSRSQGSTEAFF; v_gene: TRBV7-3; abundance: NA; j_gene: TRBJ1-1
CDR3aa: CASSSGLAGQETQYF; v_gene: TRBV6-6; abundance: NA; j_gene: TRBJ2-5
CDR3aa: CSVVSGGSTTEAFF; v_gene: TRBV29-1; abundance: NA; j_gene: TRBJ1-1
CDR3aa: CASSFRSTSLDEKLFF; v_gene: TRBV5-6; abundance: once; j_gene: TRBJ1-4
CDR3aa: CASSLAGQGLGKNIQYF; v_gene: TRBV5-6; abundance: NA; j_gene: TRBJ2-4
CDR3aa: CASSLVASLGSRKEDEQFF; v_gene: TRBV7-8; abundance: NA; j_gene: TRBJ2-1
CDR3aa: CASSLSGGATRNEKLFF; v_gene: TRBV5-5; abundance: NA; j_gene: TRBJ1-4
CDR3aa: CAWSAGQGMEETQYF; v_gene: TRBV30; abundance: NA; j_gene: TRBJ2-5
CDR3aa: CATSDRAGGPKNIQYF; v_gene: TRBV24-1; abundance: NA; j_gene: TRBJ2-4